Reported below is one T cell receptor beta chain. Its specificity is unknown. This sample was included in a study of human T cells and chemical hapten exposure. Study in general: Patients, chiefly female, had alopecia areata, totalis or universalis. Broader study findings: Healthy individuals' immune responses may differ from those of donors, who had alopecia. TCRs exceeding 1 in 1000 frequency stayed unchanged with DPC sensitization.

The time point is: patch test 2, 6 weeks after DPC sensitization. Treatment given: therapeutic diphenylcyclopropenone sensitization with weekly scalp DPC. From the RACE reads, TCRdb called clonotypes with MiXCR, one entry per CDR3 protein. The sample shows a few hundred thousand distinct CDR3 sequences, about 6% of them seen only once. V was trimmed by 5 bases and J by 5 bases, leaving 13 bases between them. The CDR3 is 13 residues long. This chain links TRBV12-3 or TRBV12-4 with TRBJ2-7, with a possible D match to TRBD1 (5 bases). The sequence derives from a young woman with alopecia areata. Some clones in this sample may be carry-over from other donors' samples. This specimen was whole blood, taken in connection with sensitization to the hapten diphenylcyclopropenone (DPC). The CDR3 loop reads CASSDTQVHEQYF. CDR3 coding DNA: TGTGCCAGCAGTGATACACAGGTCCACGAGCAGTACTTC.